Detailed here is one T cell receptor (beta chain). Each CDR3 protein is one row after TCRdb ran MiXCR on the PCR reads. The top ten clones hold over 8% of a sample with 9,500 or so distinct CDR3 sequences, 25% to 30% of them seen once. The ends lost 5 bases at V and 11 bases at J; junction bases unmatched: 15. CDR3 length equals 15 residues. Germline lookup yields CDR1 SGHTA and CDR2 FQGNSA. This entry belongs to a study of immune characterization of retroperitoneal liposarcoma. Sequenced: tumor tissue. The chain joins TRBV7-2 to TRBJ2-5; 9 bases are a match to TRBD1. This receptor was identified in a male donor with retroperitoneal liposarcoma. Written as DNA, the CDR3 is TGTGCCAGCAGCCCCGGGACAGGGCCTTTTAATGAGCAGTACTTC. Amino acid sequence: CASSPGTGPFNEQYF.